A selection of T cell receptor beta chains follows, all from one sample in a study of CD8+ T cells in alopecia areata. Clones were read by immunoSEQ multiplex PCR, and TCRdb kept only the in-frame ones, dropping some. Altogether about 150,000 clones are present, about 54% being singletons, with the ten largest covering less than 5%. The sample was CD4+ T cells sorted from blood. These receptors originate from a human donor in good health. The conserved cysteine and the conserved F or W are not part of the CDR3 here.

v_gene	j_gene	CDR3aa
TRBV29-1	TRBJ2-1	SVEDPAGNQGYEQF
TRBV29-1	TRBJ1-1	SSRQGSVAEAF
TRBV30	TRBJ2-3	AWSERVGTDTQY
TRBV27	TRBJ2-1	ASSSQTSGMAEQF
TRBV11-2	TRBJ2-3	ASSPKRTSGGSTDTQY
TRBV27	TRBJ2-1	ASSPGTSGNNEQF
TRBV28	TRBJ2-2	ASSLMNTGELF
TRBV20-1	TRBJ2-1	SYLRTNEQF
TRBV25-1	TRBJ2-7	ASSAFYEQY
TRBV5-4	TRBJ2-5	ASSIRTGIQETQY
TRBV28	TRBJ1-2	ASSPTMDIYGYT
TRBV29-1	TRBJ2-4	SVAGVAAKNIQY
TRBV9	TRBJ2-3	ASSVDPPGQSTDTQY
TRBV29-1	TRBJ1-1	SVDRNAPGTEAF
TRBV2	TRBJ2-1	ASSVLAGLSSYNEQF
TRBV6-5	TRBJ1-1	ASSPVAGSTEAF
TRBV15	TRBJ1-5	ATSRPSAQNSNQPQH
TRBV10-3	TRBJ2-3	AISGLAGAPTDTQY
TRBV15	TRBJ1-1	ATSRKPGTGKYTEAF
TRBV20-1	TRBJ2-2	SARDTGELF
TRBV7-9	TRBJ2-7	ASSLAAGGPRGENNEQY
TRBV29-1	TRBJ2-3	SVVRNTDTQY
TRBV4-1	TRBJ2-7	ASSLGQTTYEQY
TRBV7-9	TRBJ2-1	ASSPNRGVYNEQF
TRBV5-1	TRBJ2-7	ASSLAGNEQY
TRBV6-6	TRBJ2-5	ASSRSSGQETQY
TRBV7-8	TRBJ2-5	ASSLGGTDQETQY
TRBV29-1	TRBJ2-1	SVRGNEQF
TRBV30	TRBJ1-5	AWSYGQGISQPQH
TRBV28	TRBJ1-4	ASRPRPGNEKLF
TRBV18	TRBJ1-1	ASSPYGSEAF
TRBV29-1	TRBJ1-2	SAVGGNYGYT
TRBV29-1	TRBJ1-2	SSKSMYGYT
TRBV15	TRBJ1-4	ATSRDLGGTNEKLF
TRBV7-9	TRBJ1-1	ASSLALGGTEAF
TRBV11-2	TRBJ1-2	ASRGGASVGQSYGYT
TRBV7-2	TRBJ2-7	ASSHRPTGYSYEQY
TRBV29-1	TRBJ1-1	SAQALASTEAF
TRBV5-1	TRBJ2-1	ASSWGPEKANEQF
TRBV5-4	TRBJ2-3	ASSLISDTDTQY
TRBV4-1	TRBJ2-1	ASSLLGLAGDNEQF
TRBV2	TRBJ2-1	ASSTTRNEQF
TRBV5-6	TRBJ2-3	ASSLRRTDTQY
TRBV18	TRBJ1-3	ASSPGRQSGNTIY
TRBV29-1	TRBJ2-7	SVEISGFKDEQY
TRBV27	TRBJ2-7	ASSFAARGYEQY
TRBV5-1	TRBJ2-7	ASSLASGRAYEQY